Sequencing of this T cell receptor (beta chain) was carried out in a study of T-cell reconstitution after alpha-beta-depleted transplantation in children. This clonotype occurred many times. A TCRbeta library incorporating unique molecular identifiers was prepared. TCRdb redid the calling of the PCR reads with MiXCR, one entry per CDR3 protein. The sample has hundreds of thousands of distinct CDR3 sequences; under 15% are singletons. The CDR3 spans 16 residues. This specimen was PBMCs, mostly from graft donor cells, taken 360 days after TCRalphabeta/CD19-depleted stem cell transplant. The TCR originated in a male patient between 5 and 17 years old who had a stem cell transplant for acute myeloid leukemia, so the T cells may come from the graft donor. V usage is TRBV21-1 and J usage is TRBJ2-3; the tabulated D call, TRBD2, remains unverified against the DNA. TRBV21-1 is a pseudogene. CDR3 in DNA: TGTGCCAGCAGCAAAGCACCGGGACTAGGGACAGATACGCAGTATTTT. It translates to CASSKAPGLGTDTQYF.